The 14 T cell receptor beta chains reported below all come from one sample, sequenced in a study of cytomegalovirus exposure and HLA in healthy donors. The PCR ran on 60 Vbeta and 13 Jbeta primers. The protocol was immunoSEQ multiplex PCR, while the TCRdb copy is restricted to in-frame clones and leaves out a portion. In the table there are about 140,000 clones, under 70% of which are singletons. What was sequenced was PBMCs. These receptors were taken from an older woman in good health and CMV-seronegative.

As concerns this clone: The same CDR3 is also encoded by other DNA sequences in this sample. The chain carries TRBV7-3 and TRBJ2-1, with D possibly being TRBD2 (5 bases). Germline lookup yields CDR1 SGHTA and CDR2 FQGTGA. CDR3 length: 15 amino acids. V was clipped by 0 bases and J by 0 bases, with 6 bases between them. Written as DNA, the CDR3 is TGTGCCAGCAGCTTAACAGGGAGCTCCTACAATGAGCAGTTCTTC. Translation: CASSLTGSSYNEQFF.

The genes are TRBV29-1 and TRBJ1-1; possibly TRBD1 for D (6 bases). Trimming removed 7 bases from V and 8 bases from J, with 17 bases in between. The CDR3 has 12 amino acids. Germline CDR1 and CDR2: SQVTM and ANQGSEA. The CDR3 DNA reads TGCAGCGCCTTAGCAGGGGCTAAAGAAGCTTTCTTT. Its protein is CSALAGAKEAFF. The whole variable domain, filled in from reference TRBV29-1 and TRBJ1-1, reads SAVISQKPSRDICQRGTSLTIQCQVDSQVTMMFWYRQQPGQSLTLIATANQGSEATYESGFVIDKFPISRPNLTFSTLTVSNMSPEDSSIYLCSALAGAKEAFFGQGTRLTVV.

In this sample, this clone turned up a few times. The chain recombines TRBV5-1 with TRBJ2-5; 11 bases line up with TRBD1. Germline V gene lookup returns CDR1 SGHRS and CDR2 YFSETQ. The CDR3 covers 17 residues. V lost 2 bases to trimming and J lost 2 bases; unmatched junction nucleotides: 8. The chain's CDR3 is CASSLGQGALWQETQYF. The CDR3 DNA is TGCGCCAGCAGCTTAGGACAGGGGGCGCTTTGGCAAGAGACCCAGTACTTC.

The V call is TRBV6-5, the J call TRBJ2-3, with 15 bases matching TRBD2. The CDR3 is made up of 14 amino acids. Per the germline V gene, CDR1 is MNHEY and CDR2 is SVGAGI. J gave up 9 bases and V 5 bases, and 3 bases lay outside the gene matches. The DNA for the CDR3 is TGTGCCAGCAGTCAGGGACTAGCGGGGGGAACGCAGTATTTT. Residues: CASSQGLAGGTQYF.

This clone has just a few counts. The J gene is TRBJ2-5, the V gene TRBV18; weak D call: TRBD1 (6 bases). This CDR3 comprises 14 residues. V lost 6 bases and J lost 2, with 13 bases in between. Germline V gene sequence: CDR1 KGHSH, CDR2 LQKENI. CDR3 coding DNA: TGTGCCAGCTCTCCTCCGGGGACACAAGAGACCCAGTACTTC. Translated: CASSPPGTQETQYF.

The V call is TRBV5-5, the J call TRBJ1-2; D unclear. Germline assignment: CDR1 SGHKS and CDR2 YYEKEE (reference sequence). There are 13 residues in the CDR3. The V end was cut by 2 bases, the J end by 0 bases, with 5 bases between. Written as DNA, the CDR3 is TGTGCCAGCAGCTTTACACCTAACTATGGCTACACCTTC. This gives the protein CASSFTPNYGYTF.

V is TRBV27 and J is TRBJ1-3; D may be TRBD1 (5 bases). CDR3 length: 13 residues. Germline V gene sequence: CDR1 MNHEY, CDR2 SMNVEV (reference sequence). V lost 5 bases, J lost 3 bases, and 8 bases lay in between. The CDR3 here is CASSRGGGNTIYF. The DNA for the CDR3 is TGTGCCAGCAGTAGGGGAGGTGGAAACACCATATATTTT.

This clone came up a few times. J is TRBJ1-3 and V is TRBV5-1, with 10 positions matching TRBD1. This CDR3 contains 20 residues. Germline-derived CDR1 and CDR2 are SGHRS and YFSETQ. The V gene end was trimmed by 4 bases and the J gene end by 0 bases; junction bases not matched to a gene: 16. The CDR3 protein is CASSPEGTGVPGASGNTIYF. The CDR3 coding sequence is TGCGCCAGCAGCCCCGAGGGGACAGGGGTTCCGGGGGCCTCTGGAAACACCATATATTTT.

V and J are TRBV19 and TRBJ2-1; D possibly corresponds to TRBD1 (5 bases). Trimming took 7 bases from V and 1 from J, leaving 11 bases between them. The CDR3 runs 14 residues. CDR1 and CDR2 (germline): LNHDA, SQIVND (reference sequence). CDR3: CASTLGRSYNEQFF. CDR3 DNA sequence: TGTGCCAGTACCCTGGGGCGTTCCTACAATGAGCAGTTCTTC.

This clone was detected a few times. V gene TRBV6-5 combines with J gene TRBJ1-1, with a tentative D call TRBD1 (6 bases). Trimming removed 5 bases from V and 3 bases from J, with 16 bases in between. Germline CDR1 and CDR2: MNHEY and SVGAGI. This CDR3 comprises 15 residues. The CDR3 region has the DNA TGTGCCAGCAGTCTAACGGGACACAGGGACACTGAAGCTTTCTTT. It encodes CASSLTGHRDTEAFF.

The chain combines TRBV5-4 with TRBJ2-1, with D possibly TRBD2 on 5 matching bases. The germline V gene has CDR1 SGHNT and CDR2 YYREEE (reference sequence). V was pared by 2 bases and J by 3 bases, with 12 bases between. This CDR3 has 15 amino acids. The CDR3 sequence: CASSFGAENYNEQFF. The CDR3 DNA sequence: TGTGCCAGCAGCTTTGGAGCGGAGAACTACAATGAGCAGTTCTTC.

This chain joins TRBV4-1 and TRBJ2-5, with 8 positions matching TRBD1. This CDR3 is built from 15 residues. Germline CDR1 and CDR2: MGHRA and YSYEKL. V shed 0 bases and J 5 bases; nucleotides not matched to a gene: 5. In DNA form, the CDR3 reads TGCGCCAGCAGCCAAGATTGGACAGGGTACGAGACCCAGTACTTC. Its translation: CASSQDWTGYETQYF.

The V gene is TRBV29-1, the J gene TRBJ2-5, with TRBD2 matching 8 bases. V lost 8 bases and J lost 5; bases outside the gene matches: 7. This CDR3 has 12 amino acids. Looked up from germline, CDR1 is SQVTM and CDR2 is ANQGSEA. CDR3 coding DNA: TGCAGCTTTGGACTAGCAGTGGAGACCCAGTACTTC. Protein: CSFGLAVETQYF.

The chain combines TRBV14 with TRBJ2-3, with TRBD1 matching 10 bases. The CDR3 consists of 15 residues. Germline V gene sequence: CDR1 SGHDN, CDR2 FVKESK. V shed 3 bases and J 4 bases; nucleotides not matched to a gene: 4. The CDR3 bases are TGTGCCAGCAGCCATGACAGGGGGCTCGCAGATACGCAGTATTTT. Amino acid sequence: CASSHDRGLADTQYF.